The clone carrying this TCR beta chain was seen only a few times. The data were obtained in a study of CD8+CD57+ T cells in acquired aplastic anemia. The trim removed 0 bases at V and 6 bases at J, leaving 6 bases unmatched. The germline V gene encodes CDR1 GTSNPN and CDR2 SVGIG (reference sequence). The CDR3 covers 14 residues. It was genomic DNA that served as the template for profiling TCR beta VDJ and CDR3. TCRdb passed the reads through MiXCR, listing each CDR3 protein once. The data hold about 110,000 distinct CDR3 sequences, with around 50% observed a single time. This clonotype was sampled from a human donor in good health, serving as a control. The chain couples TRBV30 to TRBJ2-3; 7 bases align to TRBD2. Material: sorted CD4+, CD8+, or CD8+CD57+ T cells (not recorded which) from PBMCs. This CDR3 is CAWSVQAGFDTQYF. CDR3 DNA: TGTGCCTGGAGTGTACAAGCGGGGTTCGATACGCAGTATTTT.